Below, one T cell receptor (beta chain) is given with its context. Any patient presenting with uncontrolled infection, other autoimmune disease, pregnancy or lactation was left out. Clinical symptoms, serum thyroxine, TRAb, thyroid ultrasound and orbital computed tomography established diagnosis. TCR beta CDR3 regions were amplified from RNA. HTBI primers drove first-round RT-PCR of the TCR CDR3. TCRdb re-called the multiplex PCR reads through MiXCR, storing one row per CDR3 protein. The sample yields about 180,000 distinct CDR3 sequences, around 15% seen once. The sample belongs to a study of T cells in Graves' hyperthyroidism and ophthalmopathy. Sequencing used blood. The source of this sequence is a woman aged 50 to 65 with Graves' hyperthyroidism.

CDR3 nucleotides: TGTGCCAGCAGTTACCGGGGCTGGGAGCAGTACTTC. Translation gives CASSYRGWEQYF. The chain joins TRBV6-2 or TRBV6-3 to TRBJ2-7; D may match TRBD1 or TRBD2 (5 bases each). V lost 2 bases and J 7 bases, leaving 9 bases between the germline ends. The V gene's germline CDR1 is MNHEY and CDR2 SVGEGT. CDR3 length: 12 amino acids.